The source of this TCR beta chain is a study of T cell responses to AZD1222 COVID-19 vaccine. Study conclusions and caveats: Dominant at 160-218 and 743-854, vaccine-associated CD4 TCRs also spanned spike.

CDR3 length equals 15 residues. Germline CDR1 LNHDA, CDR2 SQIVND (reference sequence). Trimming shortened V by 5 bases and J by 1 base, and 15 bases separated the two germline ends. Assay used: immunoSEQ multiplex PCR; TCRdb lists only in-frame clones, some missing. The sample shows 140,000 to 150,000 clones, approximately 92% of them seen only once. As concerns this clone: Its cognate antigen is unknown.

The material was peripheral blood, obtained on day 0 of AZD1222 vaccination. The chain carries TRBV19 and TRBJ2-7; TRBD2 might be the D (6 bases). The TCR sequence derives from an adult in good health. The CDR3 spells CASSFTGTESYEQYF. Written as DNA, the CDR3 is TGTGCCAGTAGTTTTACCGGGACTGAGTCCTACGAGCAGTACTTC. The complete variable domain, with remaining parts taken from reference TRBV19 and TRBJ2-7, reads DGGITQSPKYLFRKEGQNVTLSCEQNLNHDAMYWYRQDPGQGLRLIYYSQIVNDFQKGDIAEGYSVSREKKESFPLTVTSAQKNPTAFYLCASSFTGTESYEQYFGPGTRLTVT.